The clone carrying this T cell receptor beta chain was detected only once. The data stem from a study of OX40 agonist ivuxolimab in advanced cancers. Sequencing used immunoSEQ multiplex PCR; TCRdb keeps in-frame clones, though not all of them. The profile shows about 53,000 clones, 84% of them singletons. The J segment lost 4 bases and the V segment lost 4 bases, leaving 1 base of the junction unmatched. The germline CDR1 and CDR2 sequences are SNHLY and FYNNEI. The CDR3 runs 13 residues. The TCR originated in an adult with an advanced solid tumor such as melanoma, head and neck, liver or kidney cancer. The chain has TRBV2 and TRBJ2-5; 9 nucleotides align to TRBD1. Sequenced material: CD4+ or CD8+ T cells sorted from blood, taken in a trial of the OX40 agonist ivuxolimab. The CDR3 DNA follows: TGTGCCAGCAGTGGGGACAGGGCAGAGACCCAGTACTTC. Amino acid sequence: CASSGDRAETQYF. The full variable domain, rest sourced from reference TRBV2 and TRBJ2-5, is EPEVTQTPSHQVTQMGQEVILRCVPISNHLYFYWYRQILGQKVEFLVSFYNNEISEKSEIFDDQFSVERPDGSNFTLKIRSTKLEDSAMYFCASSGDRAETQYFGPGTRLLVL.